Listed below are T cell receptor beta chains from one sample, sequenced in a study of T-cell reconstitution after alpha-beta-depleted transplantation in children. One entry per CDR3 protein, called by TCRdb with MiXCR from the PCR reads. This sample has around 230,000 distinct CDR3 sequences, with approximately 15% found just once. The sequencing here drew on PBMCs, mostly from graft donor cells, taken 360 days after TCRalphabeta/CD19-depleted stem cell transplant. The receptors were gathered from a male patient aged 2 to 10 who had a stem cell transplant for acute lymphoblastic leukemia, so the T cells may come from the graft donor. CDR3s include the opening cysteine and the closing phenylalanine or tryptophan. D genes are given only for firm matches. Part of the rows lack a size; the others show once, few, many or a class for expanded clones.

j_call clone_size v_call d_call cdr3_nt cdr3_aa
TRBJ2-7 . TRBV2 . TGTGCCACGGGGCAACGGGAATACGAGCAGTACTTC CATGQREYEQYF
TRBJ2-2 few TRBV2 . TGTGCCAGCACCAGGGATTACCCCAGGGAGCTGTTTTTT CASTRDYPRELFF
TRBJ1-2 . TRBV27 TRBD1 TGTGCCAGCAGTCAGGCTCGGACAGGGGTTTATGGCTACACCTTC CASSQARTGVYGYTF
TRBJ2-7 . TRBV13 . TGTGCCAGCAGCTGGGACTGCCGCGAGCAGTACTTC CASSWDCREQYF
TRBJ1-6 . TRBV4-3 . TGCGCCAGCAGCCAAGTAAGGGGTACACCCCTCCACTTT CASSQVRGTPLHF
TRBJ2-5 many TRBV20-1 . TGCAGTGCAAGGGACTGGGGTGTGGGTCAAGAGACCCAGTACTTC CSARDWGVGQETQYF
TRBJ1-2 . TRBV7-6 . TGTGCCAGCAGCTTAGTTTGGGCAGGGACGGACTATGGCTACACCTTC CASSLVWAGTDYGYTF
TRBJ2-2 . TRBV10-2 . TGCGCCAGCAGGGGGAGAGGGCTAACCGGGGAGCTGTTTTTT CASRGRGLTGELFF
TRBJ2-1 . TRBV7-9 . TGTGCCAGCAGCACCGGGACTCCCACCTACAATGAGCAGTTCTTC CASSTGTPTYNEQFF
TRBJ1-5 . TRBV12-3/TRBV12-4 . TGTGCCAGCAGTTTAGCGCTCGGGGGGGGTAGCAATCAGCCCCAGCATTTT CASSLALGGGSNQPQHF
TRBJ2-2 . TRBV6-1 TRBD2 TGTGCCAGCAGCCGGACTAGCGGGAGCCTCGGGGCCGGGGAGCTGTTTTTT CASSRTSGSLGAGELFF
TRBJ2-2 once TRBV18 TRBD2 TGTGCCAGCTCACTGCGGGAGAAGTACACCGGGGAGCTGTTTTTT CASSLREKYTGELFF
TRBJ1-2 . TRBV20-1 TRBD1 TGCAGTGCTACTACAGGGGGTAACTATGGCTACACCTTC CSATTGGNYGYTF
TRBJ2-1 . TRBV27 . TGTGCCAGCAGCACTCCCTTTTCTGGGGGCCCTTACAATGAGCAGTTCTTC CASSTPFSGGPYNEQFF
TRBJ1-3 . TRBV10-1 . TGCGCCAGCGGATCAACAGGGAAGCCTGGAAACACCATATATTTT CASGSTGKPGNTIYF
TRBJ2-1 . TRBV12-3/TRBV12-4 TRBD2 TGTGCCAGCAGTTTCCCAGCGGGGGGACCGTACAATGAGCAGTTCTTC CASSFPAGGPYNEQFF
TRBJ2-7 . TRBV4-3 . TGCGCCAGCAGCCACGCGAGTCAGGGGAGCTCCTACGAGCAGTACTTC CASSHASQGSSYEQYF